This TCR beta chain was sequenced during a study of blood T cell repertoires in COVID-19. The authors' processing: By means of reference gene primer amplification, nucleated cell counts were estimated. Sequencing used immunoSEQ multiplex PCR; TCRdb keeps in-frame clones, though not all of them. V and J calls and clone size come straight from that table; D and trimming were deduced from the DNA. The repertoire consists of 25,000 to 30,000 clones, with 92% occurring once and the leading ten covering around 2.2%. V was cut by 1 base and J by 5 bases, with 12 bases left in between. Germline CDR1 SGHNT, CDR2 YYREEE (reference sequence). The CDR3 length is 14 residues.

The sequencing sample was made of peripheral blood. The chain joins TRBV5-4 to TRBJ1-2, with a possible D match to TRBD1 (5 bases). The receptor comes from a man between 50 and 59 years old with active COVID-19. In nucleotides, the CDR3 is TGTGCCAGCAGCTTGCAGGGTCGGCCATATGGCTACACCTTC. Translation gives CASSLQGRPYGYTF. Together with reference TRBV5-4 and TRBJ1-2, the CDR3 gives the full variable domain: ETGVTQSPTHLIKTRGQQVTLRCSSQSGHNTVSWYQQALGQGPQFIFQYYREEENGRGNFPPRFSGLQFPNYSSELNVNALELDDSALYLCASSLQGRPYGYTFGSGTRLTVV.